Sequencing of this T cell receptor (beta chain) was carried out in a study of human T cells and chemical hapten exposure. Study conclusions and caveats: Alopecia was present in the donors, so their immune response may differ from healthy people's.

TCRdb fed the RACE reads into MiXCR, producing one record per CDR3 protein. The sample has some 32,000 distinct CDR3 sequences; about 5% are singletons. Time point reported: patch test 3, about 24 weeks after DPC sensitization. Treatment of the sample: therapeutic diphenylcyclopropenone sensitization with weekly scalp DPC. In this sample, this clonotype turned up many times. Antigen specificity is unknown. The CDR3 totals 14 residues. Unmatched junction bases numbered 7, after V lost 5 bases and J lost 6 bases. The germline CDR1 and CDR2 sequences are MNHEY and SVGAGI. This sequence joins TRBV6-5 and TRBJ2-7; 10 bases are a match to TRBD1. The sequences come from whole blood, collected in connection with sensitization to the hapten diphenylcyclopropenone (DPC). This sequence was found in a young man with alopecia areata. Some clones in this sample may be carry-over from other donors' samples. The CDR3 bases are TGTGCCAGCAGTCCAGGACAGGGGGTTGGCGAGCAGTACTTC. Its protein product is CASSPGQGVGEQYF.